Listed below are T cell receptor beta chains from one sample, sequenced in a study of T cell repertoires in cytomegalovirus infection. TCRdb passed the reads through MiXCR, listing each CDR3 protein once. Of under 800,000 distinct CDR3 sequences listed, more than 20% are singletons. The sample comprised CD8+ T cells from PBMCs. Source of these receptors: a human donor in good health (CMV status not recorded). Some clones in this sample may be carry-over from other donors' samples. Both conserved end residues are part of each CDR3. Each record gives: CDR3 DNA, CDR3 protein, clone size, CDR3 length, D gene, V gene, J gene. D genes are given only for firm matches. Expanded clones are given a class, and other clones once, few, many or no size at all.

CDR3 DNA: TGCGCCAGCAGCCAAGTTAAGGAGCTTAACTATGGCTACACCTTC; CDR3 protein: CASSQVKELNYGYTF; clone size: NA; CDR3 length: 15; D gene: NA; V gene: TRBV4-3; J gene: TRBJ1-2
CDR3 DNA: TGTGCCAGCAGCTTACTACTAGCTATAGGCTACGAGCAGTACTTC; CDR3 protein: CASSLLLAIGYEQYF; clone size: many; CDR3 length: 15; D gene: NA; V gene: TRBV7-2; J gene: TRBJ2-7
CDR3 DNA: TGTGCCAGCACAGGGTTGGACTATGGCTACACCTTC; CDR3 protein: CASTGLDYGYTF; clone size: NA; CDR3 length: 12; D gene: NA; V gene: TRBV2; J gene: TRBJ1-2
CDR3 DNA: TGTGCCAGCAGTTACTCGAGTATGGGGGAAAAGGGCTGGGACACTGAAGCTTTCTTT; CDR3 protein: CASSYSSMGEKGWDTEAFF; clone size: NA; CDR3 length: 19; D gene: NA; V gene: TRBV6-2/TRBV6-3; J gene: TRBJ1-1
CDR3 DNA: TGTGCCACCTCGAAGGCCCACGAGCAGTACTTC; CDR3 protein: CATSKAHEQYF; clone size: NA; CDR3 length: 11; D gene: NA; V gene: TRBV2; J gene: TRBJ2-7
CDR3 DNA: TGTGCCAGCAGCCGTAAGGGGAGCTACACCTTC; CDR3 protein: CASSRKGSYTF; clone size: NA; CDR3 length: 11; D gene: NA; V gene: TRBV12-3/TRBV12-4; J gene: TRBJ1-2
CDR3 DNA: TGCAGTGCCCCGAGACGGCGGTACCCAGATACGCAGTATTTT; CDR3 protein: CSAPRRRYPDTQYF; clone size: NA; CDR3 length: 14; D gene: NA; V gene: TRBV20-1; J gene: TRBJ2-3
CDR3 DNA: TGTGCCAGCAGCCAAGATGCAGGGGGGGGGAATGAGCAGTTCTTC; CDR3 protein: CASSQDAGGGNEQFF; clone size: few; CDR3 length: 15; D gene: NA; V gene: TRBV3-1; J gene: TRBJ2-1
CDR3 DNA: TGTGCCAGCAGCAAGCTAACCAGCTCCTACGAGCAGTACTTC; CDR3 protein: CASSKLTSSYEQYF; clone size: NA; CDR3 length: 14; D gene: NA; V gene: TRBV9; J gene: TRBJ2-7
CDR3 DNA: TGTGCCACCAGCAGACTGCCACGGCGGATTAGCAATCAGCCCCAGCATTTT; CDR3 protein: CATSRLPRRISNQPQHF; clone size: few; CDR3 length: 17; D gene: NA; V gene: TRBV15; J gene: TRBJ1-5
CDR3 DNA: TGTGCCAGCAGCTGGGGGGGGGATGAAAAACTGTTTTTT; CDR3 protein: CASSWGGDEKLFF; clone size: NA; CDR3 length: 13; D gene: NA; V gene: TRBV7-9; J gene: TRBJ1-4
CDR3 DNA: TGTGCCAGCAGTGAAAACTGGGACTCTGGCTACACCTTC; CDR3 protein: CASSENWDSGYTF; clone size: NA; CDR3 length: 13; D gene: NA; V gene: TRBV25-1; J gene: TRBJ1-2
CDR3 DNA: TGTGCCAGCAGCCCCCAGGGGGCTGGAGAGACCCAGTACTTC; CDR3 protein: CASSPQGAGETQYF; clone size: NA; CDR3 length: 14; D gene: TRBD1; V gene: TRBV14; J gene: TRBJ2-5
CDR3 DNA: TGTGCCTCGAGGCGGTTCCCGTCAGATACGCAGTATTTT; CDR3 protein: CASRRFPSDTQYF; clone size: NA; CDR3 length: 13; D gene: NA; V gene: TRBV19; J gene: TRBJ2-3
CDR3 DNA: TGTGCCAGCAGCTTGGGTCTCCCGTTTTCAGACACTGAAGCTTTCTTT; CDR3 protein: CASSLGLPFSDTEAFF; clone size: many; CDR3 length: 16; D gene: NA; V gene: TRBV7-8; J gene: TRBJ1-1
CDR3 DNA: TGCAGCGTTGAAGGGACTAGCGGGGTTAGCTCCTACAATGAGCAGTTCTTC; CDR3 protein: CSVEGTSGVSSYNEQFF; clone size: few; CDR3 length: 17; D gene: TRBD2; V gene: TRBV29-1; J gene: TRBJ2-1
CDR3 DNA: TGTGCCAGCAGTTTAGGACAGGGGGCCGGTGGCTACACCTTC; CDR3 protein: CASSLGQGAGGYTF; clone size: NA; CDR3 length: 14; D gene: TRBD1; V gene: TRBV6-6; J gene: TRBJ1-2
CDR3 DNA: TGTGCCAGCAGCCCAGGACAGGGACTTGGAAACACCATATATTTT; CDR3 protein: CASSPGQGLGNTIYF; clone size: few; CDR3 length: 15; D gene: TRBD1; V gene: TRBV5-6; J gene: TRBJ1-3
CDR3 DNA: TGTGCCAGCAGTATGAGGAACTTGGGGACTGAAGCTTTCTTT; CDR3 protein: CASSMRNLGTEAFF; clone size: many; CDR3 length: 14; D gene: NA; V gene: TRBV28; J gene: TRBJ1-1
CDR3 DNA: TGCGCCAGCAGCCAAGAAAGTAAAGGGACTGAAGCTTTCTTT; CDR3 protein: CASSQESKGTEAFF; clone size: NA; CDR3 length: 14; D gene: NA; V gene: TRBV4-3; J gene: TRBJ1-1
CDR3 DNA: TGTGCCGGTTCCGGGACAGATTCCCCGAACACCGGGGAGCTGTTTTTT; CDR3 protein: CAGSGTDSPNTGELFF; clone size: many; CDR3 length: 16; D gene: TRBD1; V gene: TRBV7-2; J gene: TRBJ2-2
CDR3 DNA: TGTGCCAGCAGCTTATCTCTCGAAGAGACCCAGTACTTC; CDR3 protein: CASSLSLEETQYF; clone size: once; CDR3 length: 13; D gene: NA; V gene: TRBV7-9; J gene: TRBJ2-5
CDR3 DNA: TGTGCCAGCAGTTATGGGTCCCACACAGATACGCAGTATTTT; CDR3 protein: CASSYGSHTDTQYF; clone size: few; CDR3 length: 14; D gene: NA; V gene: TRBV6-2/TRBV6-3; J gene: TRBJ2-3
CDR3 DNA: TGTGCCAGCAGTGTCCTTCGATTATACGGGGAAAAACTGTTTTTT; CDR3 protein: CASSVLRLYGEKLFF; clone size: many; CDR3 length: 15; D gene: NA; V gene: TRBV6-1; J gene: TRBJ1-4
CDR3 DNA: TGTGCCAGCAGTGACCCCGCCTATGAGCAGTTCTTC; CDR3 protein: CASSDPAYEQFF; clone size: NA; CDR3 length: 12; D gene: NA; V gene: TRBV2; J gene: TRBJ2-1
CDR3 DNA: TGTGCCAGCAGCTCCCCCAGAGGGGGCTACACCTTC; CDR3 protein: CASSSPRGGYTF; clone size: NA; CDR3 length: 12; D gene: NA; V gene: TRBV11-2; J gene: TRBJ1-2
CDR3 DNA: TGCGCCAGCAGCTGGGACAGAGCAACTAATGAAAAACTGTTTTTT; CDR3 protein: CASSWDRATNEKLFF; clone size: few; CDR3 length: 15; D gene: TRBD1; V gene: TRBV5-1; J gene: TRBJ1-4
CDR3 DNA: TGTGCCAGCAGTTTAACCTTAACGAGTGGGTTGGAGACCCAGTACTTC; CDR3 protein: CASSLTLTSGLETQYF; clone size: few; CDR3 length: 16; D gene: NA; V gene: TRBV28; J gene: TRBJ2-5
CDR3 DNA: TGTGCCAGCAGCTTGGGACTAGCGGGGGGTTTCTACAATGAGCAGTTCTTC; CDR3 protein: CASSLGLAGGFYNEQFF; clone size: NA; CDR3 length: 17; D gene: TRBD2; V gene: TRBV11-3; J gene: TRBJ2-1
CDR3 DNA: TGTGCCAGCAGTTCGTTAAGGACAGGGGGCACAGATACGCAGTATTTT; CDR3 protein: CASSSLRTGGTDTQYF; clone size: NA; CDR3 length: 16; D gene: TRBD1; V gene: TRBV27; J gene: TRBJ2-3
CDR3 DNA: TGTGCCAGCAGTGACCGACAGGGGCTGAACACTGAAGCTTTCTTT; CDR3 protein: CASSDRQGLNTEAFF; clone size: NA; CDR3 length: 15; D gene: TRBD1; V gene: TRBV6-4; J gene: TRBJ1-1
CDR3 DNA: TGTGCCAGCAGTGACGGGACAGGGGGCAATGAGCAGTTCTTC; CDR3 protein: CASSDGTGGNEQFF; clone size: many; CDR3 length: 14; D gene: TRBD1; V gene: TRBV6-4; J gene: TRBJ2-1
CDR3 DNA: TGTGCCAGCACCGGACGGGACAGGGGTCGGGATGAGCAGTTCTTC; CDR3 protein: CASTGRDRGRDEQFF; clone size: few; CDR3 length: 15; D gene: TRBD1; V gene: TRBV6-2/TRBV6-3; J gene: TRBJ2-1
CDR3 DNA: TGTGCCAGCAAGAAATGGACAGAGAACACCGGGGAGCTGTTTTTT; CDR3 protein: CASKKWTENTGELFF; clone size: few; CDR3 length: 15; D gene: NA; V gene: TRBV2; J gene: TRBJ2-2
CDR3 DNA: TGTGCCAGCAGTGGAAGGACATTTAACTATGGCTACACCTTC; CDR3 protein: CASSGRTFNYGYTF; clone size: NA; CDR3 length: 14; D gene: NA; V gene: TRBV28; J gene: TRBJ1-2
CDR3 DNA: TGTGCCAGCAGCTTGGGACTTTACACAGATACGCAGTATTTT; CDR3 protein: CASSLGLYTDTQYF; clone size: many; CDR3 length: 14; D gene: NA; V gene: TRBV7-9; J gene: TRBJ2-3
CDR3 DNA: TGTGCCAGCAGTGAAGAGGGGGCGGGTGAGACCCAGTACTTC; CDR3 protein: CASSEEGAGETQYF; clone size: NA; CDR3 length: 14; D gene: TRBD1; V gene: TRBV2; J gene: TRBJ2-5
CDR3 DNA: TGTGCCAGCAGTTACTCCTCGGGACTAGCGGGGGACCTCACAGATACGCAGTATTTT; CDR3 protein: CASSYSSGLAGDLTDTQYF; clone size: NA; CDR3 length: 19; D gene: TRBD2; V gene: TRBV6-5; J gene: TRBJ2-3
CDR3 DNA: TGTGCCAGCAGTTCGGGACCTGTGGAGACCCTGTACTTC; CDR3 protein: CASSSGPVETLYF; clone size: NA; CDR3 length: 13; D gene: NA; V gene: TRBV6-5; J gene: TRBJ2-5
CDR3 DNA: TGTGCCAGCAGCTTTTCTGGGGGGGGCTTCACAGATACGCAGTATTTT; CDR3 protein: CASSFSGGGFTDTQYF; clone size: many; CDR3 length: 16; D gene: NA; V gene: TRBV7-2; J gene: TRBJ2-3
CDR3 DNA: TGTGCCAACAGCTTATCAGGGGACTATGGCTACACCTTC; CDR3 protein: CANSLSGDYGYTF; clone size: once; CDR3 length: 13; D gene: NA; V gene: TRBV7-2; J gene: TRBJ1-2